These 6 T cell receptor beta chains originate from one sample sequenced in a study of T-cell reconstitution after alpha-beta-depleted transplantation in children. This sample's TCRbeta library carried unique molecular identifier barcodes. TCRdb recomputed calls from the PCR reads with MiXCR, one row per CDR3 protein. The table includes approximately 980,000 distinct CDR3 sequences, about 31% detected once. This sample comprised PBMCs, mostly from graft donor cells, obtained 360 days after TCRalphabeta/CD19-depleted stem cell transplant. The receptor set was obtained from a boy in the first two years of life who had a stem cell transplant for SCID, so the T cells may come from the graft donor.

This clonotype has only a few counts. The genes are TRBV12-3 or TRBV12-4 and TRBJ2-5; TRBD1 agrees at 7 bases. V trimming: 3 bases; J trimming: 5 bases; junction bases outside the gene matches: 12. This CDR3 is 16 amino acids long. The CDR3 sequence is CASSFPGYRGVETQYF. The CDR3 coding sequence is TGTGCCAGCAGTTTCCCCGGATACAGGGGTGTGGAGACCCAGTACTTC.

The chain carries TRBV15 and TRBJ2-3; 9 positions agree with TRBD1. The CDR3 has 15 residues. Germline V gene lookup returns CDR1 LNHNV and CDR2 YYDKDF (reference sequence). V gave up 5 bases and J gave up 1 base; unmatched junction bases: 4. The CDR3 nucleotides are TGTGCCACCAGCGTCCGGACAGGGGGCACAGATACGCAGTATTTT. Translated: CATSVRTGGTDTQYF.

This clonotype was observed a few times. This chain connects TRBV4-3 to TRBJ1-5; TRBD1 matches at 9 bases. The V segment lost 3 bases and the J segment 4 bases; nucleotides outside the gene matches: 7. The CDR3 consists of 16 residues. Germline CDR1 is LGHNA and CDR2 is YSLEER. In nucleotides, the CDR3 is TGCGCCAGCAGCCATGACCTGACAGGGGGTAATCAGCCCCAGCATTTT. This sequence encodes CASSHDLTGGNQPQHF.

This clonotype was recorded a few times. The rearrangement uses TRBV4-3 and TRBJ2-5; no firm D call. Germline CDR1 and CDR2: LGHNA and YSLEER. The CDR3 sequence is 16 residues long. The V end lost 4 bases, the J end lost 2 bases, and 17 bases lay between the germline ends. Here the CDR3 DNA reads TGCGCCAGCAGCCCTCAATGGCTACTTAAGCAAGAGACCCAGTACTTC. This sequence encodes CASSPQWLLKQETQYF.

The CDR3 reads CASSRGGVFSNQPQHF. For the CDR3, the DNA is TGTGCCAGTAGTAGGGGAGGGGTGTTCAGCAATCAGCCCCAGCATTTT. The V gene is TRBV19, the J gene TRBJ1-5, with a possible D match to TRBD1 (5 bases). Germline CDR1 is LNHDA and CDR2 is SQIVND (reference sequence). CDR3 size: 16 residues. Between the trimmed V and J ends, which lost 4 bases and 1 base, there was a span of 14 bases.

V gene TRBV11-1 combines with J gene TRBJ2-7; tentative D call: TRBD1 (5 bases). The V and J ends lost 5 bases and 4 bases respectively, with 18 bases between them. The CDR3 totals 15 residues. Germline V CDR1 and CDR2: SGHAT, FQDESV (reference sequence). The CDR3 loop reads CASSHTWQGGYEQYF. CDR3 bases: TGTGCCAGCAGCCACACCTGGCAGGGTGGATACGAGCAGTACTTC.